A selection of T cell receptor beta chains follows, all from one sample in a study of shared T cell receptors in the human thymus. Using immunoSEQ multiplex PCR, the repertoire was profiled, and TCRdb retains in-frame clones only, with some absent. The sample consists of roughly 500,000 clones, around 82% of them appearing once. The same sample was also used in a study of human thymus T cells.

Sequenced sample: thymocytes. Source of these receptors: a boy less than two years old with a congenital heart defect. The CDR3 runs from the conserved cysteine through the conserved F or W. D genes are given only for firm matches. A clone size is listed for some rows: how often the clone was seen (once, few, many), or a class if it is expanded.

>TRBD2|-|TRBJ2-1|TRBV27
CASSREGSLNEQFF
TGTGCCAGCAGCCGGGAGGGCAGTCTCAATGAGCAGTTCTTC
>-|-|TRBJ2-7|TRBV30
CAWVTGSGRPPPGTRQDEQYF
TGTGCCTGGGTAACAGGGTCGGGCCGGCCCCCTCCCGGGACCAGACAGGACGAGCAGTACTTC
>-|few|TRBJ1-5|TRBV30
CAWSGKLGGRNQPQHF
TGTGCCTGGAGTGGAAAGCTGGGGGGGCGGAATCAGCCCCAGCATTTT
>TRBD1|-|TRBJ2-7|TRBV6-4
CASKSRQGSSYEQYF
TGTGCCAGCAAATCTCGACAGGGGAGCTCCTACGAGCAGTACTTC
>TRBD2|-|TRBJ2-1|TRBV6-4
CASSSFGGSPWGEQFF
TGTGCCAGCAGTTCGTTCGGGGGGTCGCCCTGGGGTGAGCAGTTCTTC
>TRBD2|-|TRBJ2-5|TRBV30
CAWSTSGIETQYF
TGTGCCTGGAGCACTAGCGGTATAGAGACCCAGTACTTC
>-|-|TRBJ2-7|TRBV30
CAWTNYEQYF
TGTGCCTGGACTAACTACGAGCAGTACTTC
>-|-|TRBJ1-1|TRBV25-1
CASSEYSRGWTEAFF
TGTGCCAGCAGTGAATACTCTCGGGGTTGGACTGAAGCTTTCTTT
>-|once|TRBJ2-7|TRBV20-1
CSALITYEQYF
TGCAGTGCGCTTATTACATACGAGCAGTACTTC
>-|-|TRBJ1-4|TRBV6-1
CASSNRDIFEKLFF
TGTGCCAGCAGTAACCGGGACATCTTTGAAAAACTGTTTTTT
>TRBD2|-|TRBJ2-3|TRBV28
CASSLTSAREGGDTQYF
TGTGCCAGCAGTTTAACGTCCGCGCGGGAGGGCGGGGATACGCAGTATTTT
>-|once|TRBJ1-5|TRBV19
CASSQGTPYSNQPQHF
TGTGCCAGTAGCCAGGGGACACCTTATAGCAATCAGCCCCAGCATTTT
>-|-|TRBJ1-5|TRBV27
CASSPYETGRDQPQHF
TGTGCCAGCAGTCCCTATGAAACAGGGAGGGATCAGCCCCAGCATTTT
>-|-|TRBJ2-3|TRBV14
CASSQVGGPSTDTQYF
TGTGCCAGCAGCCAAGTGGGGGGGCCGAGCACAGATACGCAGTATTTT
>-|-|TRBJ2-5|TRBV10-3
CAISERWGDEETQYF
TGTGCCATCAGTGAGAGATGGGGGGATGAAGAGACCCAGTACTTC
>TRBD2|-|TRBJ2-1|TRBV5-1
CASSLAAREGSYNEQFF
TGCGCCAGCAGCTTGGCGGCACGGGAGGGCTCCTACAATGAGCAGTTCTTC
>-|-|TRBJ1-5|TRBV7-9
CASSLGRLEGQPQHF
TGTGCCAGCAGCTTAGGACGCCTCGAGGGTCAGCCCCAGCATTTT
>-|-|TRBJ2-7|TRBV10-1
CASSVPGAYEQYF
TGCGCCAGCAGTGTACCGGGGGCCTACGAGCAGTACTTC
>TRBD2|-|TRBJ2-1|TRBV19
CASSIGGLAGAAGSYNEQFF
TGTGCCAGTAGTATAGGGGGACTAGCGGGAGCAGCGGGCTCCTACAATGAGCAGTTCTTC
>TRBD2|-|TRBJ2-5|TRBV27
CASSFSGSGTSGRSIPQETQYF
TGTGCCAGCAGTTTCTCGGGCTCCGGGACTAGCGGGAGGAGCATACCCCAAGAGACCCAGTACTTC
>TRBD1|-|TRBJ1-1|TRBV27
CAREGGRANTEAFF
TGTGCCAGGGAAGGGGGCCGGGCGAACACTGAAGCTTTCTTT
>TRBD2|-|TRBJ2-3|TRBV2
CASRAWRVAGGPRDTQYF
TGTGCCAGCAGGGCCTGGCGGGTGGCGGGAGGACCCCGAGATACGCAGTATTTT
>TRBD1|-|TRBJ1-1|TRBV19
CASRITRQGNTEAFF
TGTGCCAGTAGGATAACCCGACAGGGCAACACTGAAGCTTTCTTT
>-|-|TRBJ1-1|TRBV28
CASSSRTGPNSEAFF
TGTGCCAGCAGTTCACGTACAGGCCCGAACTCTGAAGCTTTCTTT
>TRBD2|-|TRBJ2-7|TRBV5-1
CASSLVRGSYNEQYF
TGCGCCAGCAGCTTGGTCCGCGGGAGTTACAACGAGCAGTACTTC
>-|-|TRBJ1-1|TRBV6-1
CASSANRGRGLNTEAFF
TGTGCCAGCAGTGCCAACCGGGGCAGGGGACTGAACACTGAAGCTTTCTTT
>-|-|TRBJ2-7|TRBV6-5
CASGTRCEQYF
TGTGCCAGCGGGACTCGCTGCGAGCAGTACTTC
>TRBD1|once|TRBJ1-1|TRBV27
CASSSTGAHTEAFF
TGTGCCAGCAGTTCTACAGGGGCCCACACTGAAGCTTTCTTT
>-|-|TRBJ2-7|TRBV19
CASSIVDGSHEQYF
TGTGCCAGTAGTATAGTGGACGGGAGCCACGAGCAGTACTTC
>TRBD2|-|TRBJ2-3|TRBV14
CASSPAGGGGTDTQYF
TGTGCCAGCAGCCCGGCGGGAGGGGGGGGCACAGATACGCAGTATTTT
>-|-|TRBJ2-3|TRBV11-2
CASSLWGDQADTQYF
TGTGCCAGCAGCTTATGGGGGGATCAAGCAGATACGCAGTATTTT
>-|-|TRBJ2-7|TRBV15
CATSSSNRAPSYEQYF
TGTGCCACCAGCAGTAGTAACAGGGCCCCCTCCTACGAGCAGTACTTC
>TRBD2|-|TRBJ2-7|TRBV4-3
CASSQGVLRREMGSYEQYF
TGCGCCAGCAGCCAAGGGGTCCTCAGGCGGGAGATGGGCTCCTACGAGCAGTACTTC
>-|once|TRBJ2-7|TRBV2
CASRNTRPGVYEQYF
TGTGCCAGCCGAAATACTCGCCCGGGGGTCTACGAGCAGTACTTC
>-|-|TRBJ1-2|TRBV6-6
CASSYRRGHGYTF
TGTGCCAGCAGTTACCGGAGGGGACATGGCTACACCTTC
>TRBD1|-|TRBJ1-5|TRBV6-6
CASSPTGTDSNQPQHF
TGTGCCAGCAGTCCCACCGGGACAGATAGCAATCAGCCCCAGCATTTT
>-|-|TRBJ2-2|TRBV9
CASSVVGYGTGELFF
TGTGCCAGCAGCGTAGTGGGCTACGGCACCGGGGAGCTGTTTTTT
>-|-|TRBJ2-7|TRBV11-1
CASSFTMAFYEQYF
TGTGCCAGCAGCTTCACCATGGCTTTCTACGAGCAGTACTTC
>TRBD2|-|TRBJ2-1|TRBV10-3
CAIRGLAGDNEQFF
TGTGCCATCAGAGGACTAGCGGGAGATAATGAGCAGTTCTTC
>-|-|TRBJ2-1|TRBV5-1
CASSSETTSPNNEQFF
TGCGCCAGCAGCTCCGAGACTACTTCCCCGAACAATGAGCAGTTCTTC
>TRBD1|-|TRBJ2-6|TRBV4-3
CASSQDGDRGRSGANVLTF
TGCGCCAGCAGCCAAGATGGGGACAGGGGGCGGTCTGGGGCCAACGTCCTGACTTTC
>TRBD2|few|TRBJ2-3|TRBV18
CASSPPIGSGVDPCPHLSTDTQYF
TGTGCCAGCTCACCACCAATCGGTAGCGGGGTCGACCCTTGTCCCCACCTTAGCACAGATACGCAGTATTTT
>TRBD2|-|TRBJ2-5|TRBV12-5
CASGSTSGWRLSQETQYF
TGTGCTAGTGGTTCGACTAGCGGGTGGAGGCTATCCCAAGAGACCCAGTACTTC
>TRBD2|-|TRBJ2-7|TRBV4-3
CASSQVLGASGRRYEQYF
TGCGCCAGCAGCCAAGTCTTGGGGGCTAGCGGGAGGCGGTACGAGCAGTACTTC